The rows below give T cell receptor beta chains drawn from one sample of a study of identical twins. TCRdb re-called the 5' RACE reads through MiXCR, storing one row per CDR3 protein. The sample lists about 690,000 distinct CDR3 sequences, over 20% occurring once. The data also belong to a second study, concerning T cells expressing NK-cell markers.

The sample consisted of PBMCs. The receptor set was obtained from a woman between 18 and 29 years old in good health. CDR3s include the opening cysteine and the closing phenylalanine or tryptophan. The D gene is left open where the match is weak. Some rows have no size entry. The others give once, few or many, or a class for an expanded clone.

j_gene	abundance	d_gene	v_gene	CDR3aa	CDR3nt
TRBJ2-3	few	.	TRBV25-1	CASSRTDTTDTQYF	TGTGCCAGCAGCCGGACAGATACCACAGATACGCAGTATTTT
TRBJ2-7	.	.	TRBV5-1	CASRSATTYEQYF	TGCGCCAGCAGATCGGCTACCACCTACGAGCAGTACTTC
TRBJ2-1	.	.	TRBV12-5	CASAPGFRVDEQFF	TGTGCTAGTGCCCCAGGGTTTCGCGTCGATGAGCAGTTCTTC
TRBJ2-7	few	TRBD1	TRBV20-1	CSAREGTGGPYEQYF	TGCAGTGCTAGAGAGGGGACAGGGGGCCCCTACGAGCAGTACTTC
TRBJ1-3	few	.	TRBV7-9	CASTRIEGGNTIYF	TGTGCCAGCACCCGGATTGAGGGCGGAAACACCATATATTTT
TRBJ1-5	.	.	TRBV5-5	CASSSTWVRTQPQHF	TGTGCCAGCAGTTCGACTTGGGTCCGTACCCAGCCCCAGCATTTT
TRBJ2-7	.	TRBD2	TRBV4-3	CASSQDSGGLYEQYF	TGCGCCAGCAGCCAAGATTCGGGGGGGCTATACGAGCAGTACTTC
TRBJ2-1	many	TRBD2	TRBV9	CASSVSGDSYNEQFF	TGTGCCAGCAGCGTTAGCGGGGACTCCTACAATGAGCAGTTCTTC
TRBJ1-3	.	TRBD1	TRBV6-2/TRBV6-3	CASSFSPFPRGRRSGNTIYF	TGTGCCAGCAGTTTTTCCCCGTTCCCCAGGGGGCGCCGCTCTGGAAACACCATATATTTT
TRBJ2-7	.	.	TRBV7-4	CASSLKGRGQSYYEQYF	TGTGCCAGCAGCTTAAAAGGTCGAGGGCAGTCTTACTACGAGCAGTACTTC
TRBJ2-2	few	.	TRBV5-1	CASSLSLRTGELFF	TGCGCCAGCAGCTTATCCTTGAGGACCGGGGAGCTGTTTTTT
TRBJ2-7	few	.	TRBV20-1	CRAASWNEQYF	TGCAGGGCCGCCAGTTGGAACGAGCAGTACTTC
TRBJ2-7	few	TRBD1	TRBV20-1	CSAQFGTGLREQYF	TGCAGTGCGCAATTCGGGACAGGTCTTCGTGAGCAGTACTTC
TRBJ1-2	few	.	TRBV12-3/TRBV12-4	CASSFATGSGYTF	TGTGCCAGCAGTTTCGCTACAGGGTCGGGCTACACCTTC
TRBJ2-7	many	TRBD2	TRBV7-6	CASSWDPSGGYEQYF	TGTGCCAGCAGCTGGGACCCCTCGGGAGGTTACGAGCAGTACTTC
TRBJ1-1	.	.	TRBV6-5	CASSYSSWNTEAFF	TGTGCCAGCAGTTACTCTAGCTGGAACACTGAAGCTTTCTTT
TRBJ2-7	.	.	TRBV24-1	CATSDGREQYF	TGTGCCACCAGTGATGGCCGCGAGCAGTACTTC
TRBJ2-7	.	TRBD2	TRBV12-3/TRBV12-4	CASSRLAGAPRPYEQYF	TGTGCCAGCAGCAGACTAGCGGGAGCTCCTCGGCCCTACGAGCAGTACTTC
TRBJ1-1	.	.	TRBV4-3	CASSQDGGYTEAFF	TGCGCCAGCAGCCAAGATGGGGGATACACTGAAGCTTTCTTT
TRBJ2-5	.	TRBD2	TRBV7-8	CASSLVLLRTSGRETQYF	TGTGCCAGCAGCTTAGTATTGCTTCGGACTAGCGGGAGAGAGACCCAGTACTTC
TRBJ2-1	.	.	TRBV10-3	CAIRGGLWSGDEQFF	TGTGCCATCAGGGGGGGACTGTGGTCTGGAGATGAGCAGTTCTTC
TRBJ2-3	few	TRBD2	TRBV29-1	CSVSPLGGWTDTQYF	TGCAGCGTTTCCCCTCTGGGAGGGTGGACAGATACGCAGTATTTT
TRBJ1-2	.	.	TRBV5-1	CASSLEGGSYTF	TGCGCCAGCAGCTTGGAGGGGGGGAGCTACACCTTC
TRBJ2-1	.	.	TRBV6-2/TRBV6-3	CASSPFDEQFF	TGTGCCAGCAGCCCTTTCGATGAGCAGTTCTTC
TRBJ2-2	once	TRBD2	TRBV27	CASTNIGLAGVGTGELFF	TGTGCCAGCACCAACATAGGACTAGCGGGAGTGGGCACCGGGGAGCTGTTTTTT
TRBJ2-1	.	.	TRBV12-3/TRBV12-4	CASSPTFYNEQFF	TGTGCCAGCAGTCCGACCTTTTACAATGAGCAGTTCTTC
TRBJ2-3	.	.	TRBV5-1	CASSLGLPEGGTDTQYF	TGCGCCAGCAGCTTGGGACTCCCCGAAGGTGGGACAGATACGCAGTATTTT
TRBJ2-7	.	TRBD1	TRBV29-1	CSAGQGADYGQYF	TGCAGCGCCGGACAGGGGGCTGACTACGGGCAGTACTTC
TRBJ1-1	many	.	TRBV15	CATGAGFRAEAFF	TGTGCCACCGGGGCGGGGTTTCGGGCTGAAGCTTTCTTT
TRBJ1-1	many	.	TRBV5-1	CASSLVGLNTEAFF	TGTGCCAGCAGCTTGGTCGGGTTGAACACTGAAGCTTTCTTT
TRBJ1-5	.	.	TRBV7-9	CASSFPGNYQPQHF	TGTGCCAGCAGCTTTCCAGGGAACTATCAGCCCCAGCATTTT
TRBJ1-5	many	TRBD1	TRBV20-1	CSAASTQGAINQPQHF	TGCAGTGCTGCCTCGACCCAGGGGGCCATCAATCAGCCCCAGCATTTT
TRBJ1-2	.	TRBD1	TRBV10-3	CAIRPDRETNYGYTF	TGTGCCATCAGACCCGACAGGGAGACTAACTATGGCTACACCTTC
TRBJ1-2	.	.	TRBV7-9	CASSPSSRAFGYTF	TGTGCCAGCAGCCCTTCCTCGCGGGCTTTTGGCTACACCTTC
TRBJ1-2	many	.	TRBV7-7	CASSPLLNYGYTF	TGTGCCAGCTCCCCTTTGCTTAACTATGGCTACACCTTC
TRBJ2-7	many	TRBD1	TRBV12-3/TRBV12-4	CASSRTGVGPYEQYF	TGTGCCAGCAGTCGGACAGGGGTCGGTCCCTACGAGCAGTACTTC
TRBJ1-6	.	TRBD1	TRBV6-1	CASRTRDRGYRSGSPLHF	TGTGCCAGCAGGACCCGGGACAGGGGGTACAGGTCGGGATCACCCCTCCACTTT
TRBJ1-2	.	.	TRBV5-5	CASSSGPWGDYGYTF	TGTGCCAGCAGCTCTGGACCCTGGGGGGACTATGGCTACACCTTC
TRBJ2-1	.	.	TRBV11-1	CASSLGYAGGGRTFNEQFF	TGTGCCAGCAGCTTAGGATACGCCGGGGGCGGACGAACTTTCAATGAGCAGTTCTTC
TRBJ1-4	few	.	TRBV6-5	CASSYSYTAESKLFF	TGTGCCAGCAGTTACTCTTACACCGCGGAATCGAAACTGTTTTTT
TRBJ2-2	.	.	TRBV15	CATSLTGELFF	TGTGCCACCAGCCTGACCGGGGAGCTGTTTTTT
TRBJ2-2	.	.	TRBV20-1	CSAKAPANTGELFF	TGCAGTGCTAAAGCCCCCGCGAACACCGGGGAGCTGTTTTTT
TRBJ2-5	many	.	TRBV20-1	CSARRTGETQYF	TGCAGTGCTAGGAGAACCGGAGAGACCCAGTACTTC
TRBJ1-1	many	.	TRBV9	CASSADSYTLEAFF	TGTGCCAGCAGCGCGGACAGTTATACCCTGGAAGCTTTCTTT
TRBJ1-4	many	.	TRBV20-1	CSARGEKLFF	TGCAGTGCTAGGGGTGAAAAACTGTTTTTT